The source of this T cell receptor (beta chain) is a study of blood T cell repertoires in COVID-19. Sequencing was performed with immunoSEQ multiplex PCR; in TCRdb, only in-frame clones are kept and a portion is missing. The sample has 110,000 to 150,000 clones, over 70% seen once. Ages ranged from about 18 to 90 years, with residence in approximately 23 US areas. This clone has only a few counts. V lost 4 bases and J lost 8, with 14 bases in between. Germline loops: CDR1 MNHEY, CDR2 SVGAGI. The CDR3 length is 13 residues. The sample taken for sequencing was PBMCs or T cells enriched from blood (not recorded which). The gene calls are TRBV6-5 and TRBJ1-2; no clear D. This receptor was obtained from a man aged 55 to 70 who had recovered from COVID-19. CDR3 loop: CASSSRTERGYTF. CDR3 sequence (DNA): TGTGCCAGCAGTTCCAGGACCGAGCGGGGCTACACCTTC.